These 2 T cell receptor beta chains were sequenced from one sample in a study of cytomegalovirus exposure and HLA in healthy donors (dated by TCRdb to 2015 to 2018). Library creation used the immunoSEQ multiplex PCR assay. The multiplex PCR relied on a mix of 60 forward primers for TCR Vbeta segments and 13 reverse primers for TCR Jbeta segments. TCRdb carries this immuneACCESS record with in-frame sequences only. Its versions omit some clonotypes, under half of them owing to an unresolved V gene in the studies checked, with the rest unexplained. Present in this sample are under 100,000 clones, less than 65% of which were seen just once. Around 5.5% of the sample belongs to the ten largest clones. Material: PBMCs. These receptors were taken from a woman aged 30 to 39 in good health and CMV-seropositive.

The rearrangement joins TRBV18 to TRBJ2-7, with 11 bases identical to TRBD1. V lost 3 bases and J lost 9; bases outside the gene matches: 7. The CDR3 extends over 14 amino acids. Germline assignment: CDR1 KGHSH and CDR2 LQKENI. CDR3 nucleotide sequence: TGTGCCAGCTCACCGGGACAGGGGGAAAGAGGGCAGTACTTC. Its protein is CASSPGQGERGQYF.

This rearrangement joins TRBV13 to TRBJ2-4; D possibly corresponds to TRBD1 (6 bases). The V gene's germline CDR1 is PRHDT and CDR2 FYEKMQ (reference sequence). This CDR3 has 15 residues. Trimming cost V 0 bases and J 6 bases, with 12 bases left between them. The CDR3 is CASSLGDRDINIQYF. CDR3 sequence (DNA): TGTGCCAGCAGCTTAGGCGACCGGGACATAAACATTCAGTACTTC.